This T cell receptor beta chain was identified during a study of molecular identifiers for immune sequencing clone quantification. Study-wide points: Among effectors, clones above 20 RNA copies held over 99% of molecules; among naive cells, under 1%.

Each library that profiled naive CD8 cells came from approximately 20,000 to 1,000,000 sorted cells with 10%, 30% or 50% RNA. Sorting defined naive CD8 T cells as CD8+CD4-CCR7+CD45RA+. The germline V and J ends were trimmed by 5 bases and 3 bases, with 13 bases remaining between them. The V gene's germline CDR1 is SGHVS and CDR2 FQNEAQ. This CDR3 is 14 amino acids long. This clonotype has ten or more counts. No antigen is known for it. TCRdb ran MiXCR on the PCR reads and lists one entry per CDR3 protein. The data show approximately 54,000 distinct CDR3 sequences, under 30% seen once. The chain uses TRBV7-8 and TRBJ1-2, with D perhaps matching TRBD1 (5 bases). Sequencing used naive CD8+ T cells from blood, with Jurkat cell RNA spiked in. Subset defined: FACS-sorted CD8+CD4-CCR7+CD45RA+ naive T cells. The sequence came from a human donor in good health. Some libraries in this study had Jurkat cell RNA spiked in. Written as DNA, the CDR3 is TGTGCCAGCAGCCCCCTGGGCAGGGACTATGGCTACACCTTC. Its protein product is CASSPLGRDYGYTF.